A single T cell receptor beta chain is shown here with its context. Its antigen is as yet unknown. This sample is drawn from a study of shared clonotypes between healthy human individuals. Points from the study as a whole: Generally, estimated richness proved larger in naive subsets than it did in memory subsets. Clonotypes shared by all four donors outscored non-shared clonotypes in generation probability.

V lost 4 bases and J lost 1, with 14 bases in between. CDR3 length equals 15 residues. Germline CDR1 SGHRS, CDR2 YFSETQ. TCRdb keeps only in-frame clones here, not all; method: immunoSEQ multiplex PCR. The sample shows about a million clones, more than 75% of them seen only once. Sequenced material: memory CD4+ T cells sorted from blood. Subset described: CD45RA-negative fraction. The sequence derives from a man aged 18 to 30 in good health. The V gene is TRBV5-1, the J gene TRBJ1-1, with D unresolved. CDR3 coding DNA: TGCGCCAGCAGCCCACATCGCGAGGGGAACACTGAAGCTTTCTTT. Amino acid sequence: CASSPHREGNTEAFF. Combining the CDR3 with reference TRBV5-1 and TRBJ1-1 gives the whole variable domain KAGVTQTPRYLIKTRGQQVTLSCSPISGHRSVSWYQQTPGQGLQFLFEYFSETQRNKGNFPGRFSGRQFSNSRSEMNVSTLELGDSALYLCASSPHREGNTEAFFGQGTRLTVV.